A single sample is the source of the 16 T cell receptor beta chains below, sequenced in a study of CD8+CD57+ T cells in acquired aplastic anemia. Genomic DNA served as template for TCR beta VDJ and CDR3 profiling. TCRdb redid the calling of the reads with MiXCR, one entry per CDR3 protein. The sample holds tens of thousands of distinct CDR3 sequences; more than 75% are singletons and the top ten take under 25%. Specimen: sorted CD4+, CD8+, or CD8+CD57+ T cells (not recorded which) from PBMCs. The receptors originated from a human donor in good health, serving as a control.

A remark on this clonotype: A read error may produce the germline difference seen at one junction end. The J gene is TRBJ1-6, the V gene TRBV7-9, with D unresolved. This CDR3 has 11 residues. Germline CDR1 reads SEHNR; CDR2 reads FQNEAQ (reference sequence). CDR3 in DNA: TGCGCCAGCAGTGACCCGTCGCCCCTCCACTTT. This gives the protein CASSDPSPLHF.

The CDR3 loop reads CASSIPGISRQPQHF. In DNA form, the CDR3 reads TGTGCCAGTAGTATCCCAGGGATCAGTCGTCAGCCCCAGCATTTT. This chain joins TRBV19 and TRBJ1-5, with a possible D match to TRBD1 (5 bases). Germline CDR1 LNHDA, CDR2 SQIVND (reference sequence). Between the trimmed V and J ends, which lost 3 bases and 6 bases, there was a span of 15 bases. The CDR3 contains 15 residues.

The chain recombines TRBV3-1 with TRBJ1-6, with unresolved D. This CDR3 is 14 amino acids long. Trimming left V 0 bases short and J 9 bases short, with 9 bases between. Germline V lookup: CDR1 LGHDT, CDR2 YNNKEL (reference sequence). The CDR3 protein is CASSQDRRVSPLHF. The CDR3 nucleotides are TGTGCCAGCAGCCAAGATCGGAGGGTTTCACCCCTCCACTTT. Full variable domain (missing parts from reference TRBV3-1 and TRBJ1-6): DTAVSQTPKYLVTQMGNDKSIKCEQNLGHDTMYWYKQDSKKFLKIMFSYNNKELIINETVPNRFSPKSPDKAHLNLHINSLELGDSAVYFCASSQDRRVSPLHFGNGTRLTVT.

V usage is TRBV20-1 and J usage is TRBJ2-3, with 13 bases fitting TRBD2. This CDR3 contains 16 residues. Germline CDR1 reads DFQATT; CDR2 reads SNEGSKA (reference sequence). V was clipped by 3 bases and J by 2 bases; unmatched bases: 5. CDR3 DNA sequence: TGCAGTGCTAGCCCGGGACTAGCGGGGAACACAGATACGCAGTATTTT. Translating it yields CSASPGLAGNTDTQYF.

The chain combines TRBV19 with TRBJ1-1; 11 bases match TRBD1. The germline V gene encodes CDR1 LNHDA and CDR2 SQIVND (reference sequence). The CDR3 has 13 amino acids. V lost 7 bases and J lost 11; bases outside the gene matches: 9. CDR3 sequence reads: CASTLGTGGDAFF. The CDR3 region has the DNA TGTGCCAGTACCCTTGGGACAGGGGGAGACGCTTTCTTT.

CDR3 in amino acids: CATSDGDSQETQYF. DNA of the CDR3: TGTGCCACCAGTGATGGGGACAGCCAAGAGACCCAGTACTTC. The chain is built from TRBV13 and TRBJ2-5, with 7 bases lining up with TRBD1. Unmatched junction bases numbered 9, after V lost 10 bases and J lost 1 base. CDR1 and CDR2 from the germline V gene are PRHDT and FYEKMQ (reference sequence). The CDR3 extends over 14 amino acids. Together with reference TRBV13 and TRBJ2-5, the CDR3 gives the full variable domain: AAGVIQSPRHLIKEKRETATLKCYPIPRHDTVYWYQQGPGQDPQFLISFYEKMQSDKGSIPDRFSAQQFSDYHSELNMSSLELGDSALYFCATSDGDSQETQYFGPGTRLLVL.

J is TRBJ1-5 and V is TRBV19; D is unresolved. The CDR3 is 13 residues long. In germline, CDR1 is LNHDA, CDR2 SQIVND (reference sequence). The V gene lost 3 bases and the J gene lost 6 bases, with 9 bases spanning the gap. The CDR3 bases are TGTGCCAGTAGTATCCGAGGGAGTCAGCCCCAGCATTTT. It encodes CASSIRGSQPQHF. The complete variable domain, with remaining parts taken from reference TRBV19 and TRBJ1-5, reads DGGITQSPKYLFRKEGQNVTLSCEQNLNHDAMYWYRQDPGQGLRLIYYSQIVNDFQKGDIAEGYSVSREKKESFPLTVTSAQKNPTAFYLCASSIRGSQPQHFGDGTRLSIL.

V usage is TRBV29-1 and J usage is TRBJ1-4; the D gene is possibly TRBD1 (5 bases). The germline gives CDR1 SQVTM, CDR2 ANQGSEA. The CDR3 has 11 amino acids. Between the trimmed V and J ends, which lost 8 bases and 7 bases, there was a span of 11 bases. CDR3 in DNA: TGCAGCTGGGGCCTGTCTGAAAAACTGTTTTTT. Amino acids: CSWGLSEKLFF.

The V call is TRBV20-1, the J call TRBJ2-3, with TRBD2 identical over 11 bases. Germline CDR1 is DFQATT and CDR2 is SNEGSKA (reference sequence). The CDR3 extends over 14 amino acids. The trim removed 4 bases at V and 6 bases at J, leaving 6 bases unmatched. The CDR3 nucleotides read TGCAGTGCTAATACACTAGCGGGGGTGGATACGCAGTATTTT. Its translation: CSANTLAGVDTQYF.

This clonotype is medium-sized. The chain is built from TRBV20-1 and TRBJ1-5, with no clear D. The CDR3 is made up of 17 amino acids. Germline CDR1 reads DFQATT; CDR2 reads SNEGSKA (reference sequence). Trimming removed 0 bases at V and 4 bases at J, with 19 bases between. DNA for the CDR3: TGCAGTGCTAGAGATCGGCAGCCCGGGCTCGGGAATCAGCCCCAGCATTTT. Protein product: CSARDRQPGLGNQPQHF.

V is TRBV2 and J is TRBJ2-5; weak D call: TRBD1 (6 bases). Germline lookup yields CDR1 SNHLY and CDR2 FYNNEI. The CDR3 extends over 14 amino acids. Trimming pared 4 bases from V and 1 base from J, leaving 10 bases between. The CDR3, as DNA: TGTGCCAGCAGTGTGATACAGGGCCAAGAGACCCAGTACTTC. It codes for CASSVIQGQETQYF.

The rearrangement joins TRBV15 to TRBJ2-2; 9 bases map to TRBD2. Looked up from germline, CDR1 is LNHNV and CDR2 is YYDKDF (reference sequence). This CDR3 has 17 amino acids. Unmatched junction bases numbered 10, after V lost 4 bases and J lost 4 bases. In DNA, the CDR3 is TGTGCCACCAGCACAGGACCAGCGGGAGGTCTCACCGGGGAGCTGTTTTTT. Translated: CATSTGPAGGLTGELFF.

This rearrangement joins TRBV25-1 to TRBJ1-6, with 9 bases aligning to TRBD1. In germline, CDR1 is MGHDK, CDR2 SYGVNS. The CDR3 consists of 15 residues. Germline trimming cut 8 bases from V and 7 bases from J; bases unmatched to any gene: 9. The CDR3, as DNA: TGTGCCAGCGGTCCGGGACAGGGAAGCAATTCACCCCTCCACTTT. Its translation is CASGPGQGSNSPLHF. The full variable domain, completed using reference TRBV25-1 and TRBJ1-6, is EADIYQTPRYLVIGTGKKITLECSQTMGHDKMYWYQQDPGMELHLIHYSYGVNSTEKGDLSSESTVSRIRTEHFPLTLESARPSHTSQYLCASGPGQGSNSPLHFGNGTRLTVT.

This chain joins TRBV11-1 and TRBJ1-2, with 11 bases that match TRBD1. CDR3 length: 18 residues. The trim removed 0 bases at V and 3 bases at J, leaving 9 bases unmatched. CDR1 SGHAT and CDR2 FQDESV come from the germline V gene (reference sequence). CDR3 sequence reads: CASSLAQGGQGDYYGYTF. The CDR3 coding sequence is TGTGCCAGCAGCTTAGCGCAAGGGGGACAGGGGGATTACTATGGCTACACCTTC.

This clonotype ranks as medium-sized. The chain is built from TRBV4-3 and TRBJ1-2; no clear D. CDR3 size: 14 residues. Germline CDR1 is LGHNA and CDR2 is YSLEER. V was cut by 1 base and J by 3 bases, with 9 bases left in between. Written as DNA, the CDR3 is TGCGCCAGCAGCCAAGGCCACGGAGACTATGGCTACACCTTC. This translates into CASSQGHGDYGYTF.

V is TRBV19 and J is TRBJ1-1; TRBD1 agrees at 8 bases. Per the germline V gene, CDR1 is LNHDA and CDR2 is SQIVND (reference sequence). The CDR3 extends over 15 amino acids. V trimming: 4 bases; J trimming: 0 bases; junction bases outside the gene matches: 4. The CDR3 is CASSRTGRVNTEAFF. CDR3 coding DNA: TGTGCCAGTAGTAGGACAGGGAGGGTGAACACTGAAGCTTTCTTT.